This T cell receptor (beta chain) was identified in a study of blood T cells in healthy people across ages (dated by TCRdb to 2015 to 2017). Context from the whole study: In model experiments, roughly one uniquely barcoded TCR beta cDNA molecule per two T cells was captured by template switching. Age-related changes in TCR beta repertoire diversity were measured in the study by deep sequencing normalized with unique cDNA molecular identifiers. The donors were split into four age groups: young (average 16 years), middle-aged (39), aged (over 55) and long-lived (approximately 89). Donors of different ages were randomly distributed across sequencing lanes to avoid experimental bias. Two additional independent replicas of 1 million unique cDNA reads from the same blood draw were analyzed for two donors (one aged 18 to 29 and one aged 80 or older).

Donors were 39 systemically healthy Caucasian individuals from Russia aged roughly 6 to 95 years. Each donor gave roughly 9 milliliters of peripheral blood, drawn into EDTA-treated Vacutainer tubes. Ficoll-Paque density-gradient centrifugation was used to isolate PBMCs, with at least 6.5 million obtained per sample. Trizol reagent was used to extract total RNA from PBMCs, with at least 5.5 micrograms per sample. Naive CD45RAhigh/CD27high T cell percentages were measured by flow cytometry on a PBMC aliquot from every donor. The CDR3 sequence holds 18 residues, the cysteine and phenylalanine included. Only the CDR3 portion is preserved as DNA: 54 bases, with reading frame beginning at the first base. Via the germline V gene, CDR1 is SGHVS and CDR2 FNYEAQ. Unmatched junction bases come to 8, with V trimmed by 1 base and J by 0 bases. In regard to this clonotype: Its specific antigen is unknown. No per-base quality is available; no much larger clone lies one base away.

Libraries were made using 5' RACE. Sequencer: Illumina HiSeq 2500. A second roughly 6 to 12 cycle PCR used a sample-barcoded 5' primer and a J-beta primer mix. Each TCR beta cDNA molecule received a unique molecular identifier from a template-switch 5' adaptor carrying 12 random nucleotides. At least 3 million CDR3-containing paired-end reads were obtained from each sample. All of the RNA was converted into first-strand cDNA using the Mint cDNA synthesis kit, with a TRBC-specific oligonucleotide serving as the primer. Following uracil-DNA glycosylase treatment, all cDNA underwent a first 18-cycle PCR with the universal primers M1SS and BC2_uni_R. The study's own analysis went as follows. Normalization of each sample was performed by random selection of 1 million high-quality reads, each carrying a distinct molecular identifier. Reads with shared molecular identifiers were discarded instead of being binned into consensus sequences. MiTCR, with a Q25 quality threshold and the strictest error-elimination algorithm, was used for CDR3 identification, clonotype clustering and error correction. Lower-bound total TCR beta diversity was estimated with a nonparametric unseen species model using Euler transformation. TCRdb cleaned the public reads at Q25 with fastp, built clones with MiXCR and kept in-frame beta chains. Rows are combined by CDR3 protein, so each entry shows the most common genes and DNA. These V and J calls derive from TCRdb rather than the authors' analysis. A total of hundreds of thousands of distinct CDR3 sequences appear in this sample, roughly 64% of them only once. Clones ranked in the top ten supply about 20% of the sample.

Study-level results and caveats: Conclusive comparison of naive and antigen-experienced compartments was prevented by the profiling of bulk unsorted PBMCs. Observed TCR beta diversity per million T cells fell roughly linearly with age, and a significant reduction was already apparent by age roughly 40. Total diversity estimates from one million sequenced T cells were considered lower bounds and underestimates. There was a strong correlation between observed TCR beta diversity and the percentage of naive T cells measured by flow cytometry. Because donor CMV infection status was unknown, age-related changes in expanded clonotypes were potentially confounded. The long-lived group showed more naive CD4+ T cells, fewer expanded clones and increased TCR diversity than the aged group, suggesting age selection.

Sequencing was carried out using blood. The chain couples TRBV7-6 to TRBJ2-3, and TRBD2 aligns with 9 junction nucleotides. The sequence derives from a man aged 25-40 years in good health. The CDR3 reads CASSLVELAGHSTDTQYF. The DNA reads TGTGCCAGCAGCTTAGTGGAGCTAGCGGGGCATAGCACAGATACGCAGTATTTT.